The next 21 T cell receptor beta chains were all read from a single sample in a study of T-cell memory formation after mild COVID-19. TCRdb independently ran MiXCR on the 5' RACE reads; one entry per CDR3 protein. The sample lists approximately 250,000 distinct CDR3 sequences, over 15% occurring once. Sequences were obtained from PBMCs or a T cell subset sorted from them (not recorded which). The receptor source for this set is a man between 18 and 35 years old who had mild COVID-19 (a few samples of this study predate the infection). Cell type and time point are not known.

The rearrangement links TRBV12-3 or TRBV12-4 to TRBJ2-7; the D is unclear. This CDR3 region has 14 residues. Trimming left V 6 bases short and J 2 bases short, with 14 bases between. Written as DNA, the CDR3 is TGTGCCAGCAGACCCGGTCATGGGGCCTACGAGCAGTACGTC. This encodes CASRPGHGAYEQYV.

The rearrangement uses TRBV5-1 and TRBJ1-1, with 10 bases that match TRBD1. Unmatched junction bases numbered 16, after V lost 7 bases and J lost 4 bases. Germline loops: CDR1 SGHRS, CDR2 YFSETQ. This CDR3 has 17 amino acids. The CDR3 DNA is TGCGCCAGCGGCGCGGTAGGGACAGGGGATAGGGGCACTGAAGCTTTCTTT. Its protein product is CASGAVGTGDRGTEAFF.

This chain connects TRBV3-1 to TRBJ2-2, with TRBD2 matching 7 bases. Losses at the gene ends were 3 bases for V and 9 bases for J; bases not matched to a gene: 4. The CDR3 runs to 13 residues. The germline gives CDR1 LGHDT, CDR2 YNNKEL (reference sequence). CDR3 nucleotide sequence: TGTGCCAGCAGCCAGGGAGGGACCCGGGAGCTGTTTTTT. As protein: CASSQGGTRELFF.

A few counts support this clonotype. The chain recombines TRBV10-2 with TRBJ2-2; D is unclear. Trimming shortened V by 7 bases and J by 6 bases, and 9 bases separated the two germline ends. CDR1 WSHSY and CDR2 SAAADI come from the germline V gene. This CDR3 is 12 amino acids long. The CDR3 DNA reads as TGCGCCAGCACCGAGCTCTCCGGGGAGCTGTTTTTT. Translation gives CASTELSGELFF.

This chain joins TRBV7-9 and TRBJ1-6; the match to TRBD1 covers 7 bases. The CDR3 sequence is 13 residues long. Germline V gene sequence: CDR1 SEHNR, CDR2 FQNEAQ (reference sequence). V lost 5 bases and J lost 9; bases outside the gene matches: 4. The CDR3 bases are TGTGCCAGCAGCGCGGGACAGCTTTCACCCCTCCACTTT. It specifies CASSAGQLSPLHF.

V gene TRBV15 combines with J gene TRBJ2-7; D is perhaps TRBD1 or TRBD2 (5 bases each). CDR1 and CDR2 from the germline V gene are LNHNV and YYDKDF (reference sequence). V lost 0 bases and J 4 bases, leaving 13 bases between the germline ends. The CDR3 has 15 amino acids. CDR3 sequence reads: CATSREQSGAYEQYF. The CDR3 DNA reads TGTGCCACCAGCAGAGAGCAGTCCGGGGCATACGAGCAGTACTTC.

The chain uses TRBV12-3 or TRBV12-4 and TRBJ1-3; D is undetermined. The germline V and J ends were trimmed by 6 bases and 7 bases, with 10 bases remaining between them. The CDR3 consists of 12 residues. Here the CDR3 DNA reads TGTGCCAGCAGGCCGTCTAGGAACACCATATATTTT. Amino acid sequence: CASRPSRNTIYF.

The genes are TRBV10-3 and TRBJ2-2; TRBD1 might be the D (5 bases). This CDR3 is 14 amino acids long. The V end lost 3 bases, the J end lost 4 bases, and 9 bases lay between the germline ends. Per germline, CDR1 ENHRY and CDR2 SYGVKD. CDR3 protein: CAISDSTGTGELFF. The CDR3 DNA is TGTGCCATCAGTGATAGTACAGGCACCGGGGAGCTGTTTTTT.

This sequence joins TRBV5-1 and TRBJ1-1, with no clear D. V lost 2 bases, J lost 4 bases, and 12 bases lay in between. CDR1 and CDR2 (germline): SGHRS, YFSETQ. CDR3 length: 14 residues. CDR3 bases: TGCGCCAGCAGCTTCCGGCCGTCGGGCACTGAAGCTTTCTTT. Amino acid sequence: CASSFRPSGTEAFF.

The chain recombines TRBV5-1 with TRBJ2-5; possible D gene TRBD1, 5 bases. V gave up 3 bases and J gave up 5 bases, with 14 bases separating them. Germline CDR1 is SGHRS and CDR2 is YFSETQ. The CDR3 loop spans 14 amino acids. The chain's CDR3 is CASSWNAPGETQYF. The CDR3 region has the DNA TGCGCCAGCAGCTGGAACGCCCCAGGGGAGACCCAGTACTTC.

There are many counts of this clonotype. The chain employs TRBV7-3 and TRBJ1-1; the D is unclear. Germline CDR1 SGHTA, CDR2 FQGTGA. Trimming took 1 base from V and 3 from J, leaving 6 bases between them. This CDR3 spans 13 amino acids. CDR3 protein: CASSLIRDTEAFF. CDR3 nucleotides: TGTGCCAGCAGCTTAATACGGGACACTGAAGCTTTCTTT.

The CDR3: CASSFGVGNQPQHF. The CDR3 DNA reads TGTGCCAGCAGTTTCGGAGTAGGCAATCAGCCCCAGCATTTT. The J gene is TRBJ1-5, the V gene TRBV12-3 or TRBV12-4; D remains unclear. The CDR3 is 14 residues long. Between the trimmed V and J ends, which lost 3 bases and 2 bases, there was a span of 8 bases.

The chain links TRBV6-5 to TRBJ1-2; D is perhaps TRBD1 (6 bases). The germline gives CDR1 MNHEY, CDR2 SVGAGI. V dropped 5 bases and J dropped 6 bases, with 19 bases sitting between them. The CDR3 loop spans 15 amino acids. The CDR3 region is CASSQTHRTADGYTF. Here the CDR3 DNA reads TGTGCCAGCAGTCAGACACATCGGACAGCGGATGGCTACACCTTC.

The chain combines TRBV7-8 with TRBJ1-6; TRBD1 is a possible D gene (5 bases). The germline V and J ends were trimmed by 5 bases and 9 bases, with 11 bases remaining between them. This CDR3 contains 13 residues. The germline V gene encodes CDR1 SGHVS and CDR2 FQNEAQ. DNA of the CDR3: TGTGCCAGCAGCAGAGATGGGACTTCACCCCTCCACTTT. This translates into CASSRDGTSPLHF. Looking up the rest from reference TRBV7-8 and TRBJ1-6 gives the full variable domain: GAGVSQSPRYKVAKRGQDVALRCDPISGHVSLFWYQQALGQGPEFLTYFQNEAQLDKSGLPSDRFFAERPEGSVSTLKIQRTQQEDSAVYLCASSRDGTSPLHFGNGTRLTVT.

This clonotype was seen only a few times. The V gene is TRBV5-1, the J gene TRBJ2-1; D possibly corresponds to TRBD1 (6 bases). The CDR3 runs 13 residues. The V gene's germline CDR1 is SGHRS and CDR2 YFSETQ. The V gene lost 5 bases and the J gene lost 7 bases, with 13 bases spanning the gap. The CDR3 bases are TGCGCCAGCAGAGGAGTCAGGGGAAATGAGCAGTTCTTC. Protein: CASRGVRGNEQFF. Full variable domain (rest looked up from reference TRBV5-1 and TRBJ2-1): KAGVTQTPRYLIKTRGQQVTLSCSPISGHRSVSWYQQTPGQGLQFLFEYFSETQRNKGNFPGRFSGRQFSNSRSEMNVSTLELGDSALYLCASRGVRGNEQFFGPGTRLTVL.

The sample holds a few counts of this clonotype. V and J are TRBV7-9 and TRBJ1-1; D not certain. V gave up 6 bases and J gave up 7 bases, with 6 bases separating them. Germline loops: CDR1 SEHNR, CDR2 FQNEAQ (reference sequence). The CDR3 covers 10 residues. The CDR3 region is CASRGFEAFF. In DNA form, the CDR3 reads TGTGCCAGCAGGGGCTTTGAAGCTTTCTTT.

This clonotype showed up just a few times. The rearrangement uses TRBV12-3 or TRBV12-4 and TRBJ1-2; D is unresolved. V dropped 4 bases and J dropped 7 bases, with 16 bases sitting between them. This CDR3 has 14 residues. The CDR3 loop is CASSWEGGGPGYTF. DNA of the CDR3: TGTGCCAGCAGTTGGGAGGGCGGAGGGCCTGGCTACACCTTC.

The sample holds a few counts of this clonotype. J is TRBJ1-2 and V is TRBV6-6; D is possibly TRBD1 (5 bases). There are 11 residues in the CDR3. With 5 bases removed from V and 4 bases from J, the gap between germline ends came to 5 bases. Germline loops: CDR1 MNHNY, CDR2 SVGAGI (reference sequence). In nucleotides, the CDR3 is TGTGCCAGCAGTGGGGGCTATGGCTACACCTTC. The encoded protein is CASSGGYGYTF.

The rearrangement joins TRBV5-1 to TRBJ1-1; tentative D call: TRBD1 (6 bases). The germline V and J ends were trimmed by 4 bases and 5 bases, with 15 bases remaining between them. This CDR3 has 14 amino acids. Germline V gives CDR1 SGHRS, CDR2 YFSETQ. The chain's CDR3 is CASSPTTGQTEAFF. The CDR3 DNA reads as TGCGCCAGCAGCCCCACCACCGGACAGACTGAAGCTTTCTTT.

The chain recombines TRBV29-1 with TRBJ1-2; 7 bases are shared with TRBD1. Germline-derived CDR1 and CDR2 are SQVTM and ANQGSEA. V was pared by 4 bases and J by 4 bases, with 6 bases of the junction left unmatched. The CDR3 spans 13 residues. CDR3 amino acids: CSVAHRGSYGYTF. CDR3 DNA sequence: TGCAGCGTTGCTCACAGGGGTAGCTATGGCTACACCTTC. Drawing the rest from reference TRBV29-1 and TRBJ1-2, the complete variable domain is SAVISQKPSRDICQRGTSLTIQCQVDSQVTMMFWYRQQPGQSLTLIATANQGSEATYESGFVIDKFPISRPNLTFSTLTVSNMSPEDSSIYLCSVAHRGSYGYTFGSGTRLTVV.

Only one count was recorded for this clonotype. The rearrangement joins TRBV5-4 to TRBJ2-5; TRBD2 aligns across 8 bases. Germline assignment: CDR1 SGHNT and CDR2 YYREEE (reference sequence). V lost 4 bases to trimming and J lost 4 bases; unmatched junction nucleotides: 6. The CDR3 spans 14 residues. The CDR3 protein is CASSLGRGTETQYF. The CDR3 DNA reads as TGTGCCAGCAGCCTCGGGAGGGGAACAGAGACCCAGTACTTC.